A single sample gave rise to the 17 T cell receptor beta chains below, sequenced in a study of tumor-infiltrating lymphocytes in primary liver carcinoma. Without any cell sorting, roughly 17-31 mg of bulk tissue yielded co-extracted RNA and DNA. With a constant-region primer, TCR beta cDNA was made from approximately 500 ng of total RNA. Each TCR beta library was derived from three nested multiplex PCR rounds that employed slightly modified ARM-PCR. With TRBV1-TRBV30 forward primers and a C-beta reverse primer, the first two PCR rounds were run for nine to eleven cycles each. TCRdb re-called the multiplex PCR reads with MiXCR, one entry per CDR3 protein. In the table there are 75,000 to 90,000 distinct CDR3 sequences, 65% to 80% of which are singletons. Sequencing was done on a sample of liver tumor tissue from sampling region 1. Subset: tumor region T1, superior pole. These receptors originate from a man aged 35 to 55 with primary liver carcinoma and hepatitis B virus infection.

This clonotype occurred many times. This chain connects TRBV14 to TRBJ2-3; possible D gene TRBD2, 5 bases. Trimming pared 1 base from V and 2 bases from J, leaving 7 bases between. The CDR3 is made up of 14 amino acids. Germline-derived CDR1 and CDR2 are SGHDN and FVKESK. CDR3 in amino acids: CASSQVDYTDTQYF. The CDR3, as DNA: TGTGCCAGCAGCCAAGTAGACTACACAGATACGCAGTATTTT.

Of note for this clonotype: No conserved phenylalanine or tryptophan ends this CDR3, so it is likely a read error. The chain uses TRBV7-9 and TRBJ1-1, with unresolved D. Trimming took off 6 bases at V and 3 bases at J, with 11 bases between the two ends. Germline lookup yields CDR1 SEHNR and CDR2 FQNEAQ (reference sequence). The CDR3 has 13 amino acids. The CDR3 spells CASRVDGYTEAFL. The CDR3 region has the DNA TGTGCCAGCAGAGTGGACGGGTACACTGAAGCTTTCCTT.

The chain uses TRBV4-2 and TRBJ2-3, with 8 positions matching TRBD2. Germline V CDR1 and CDR2: LGHNA, YNFKEQ. CDR3 length: 16 residues. The J segment lost 4 bases and the V segment lost 7 bases, leaving 13 bases of the junction unmatched. In DNA form, the CDR3 reads TGTGCCAGCAATCAAGAAGCGGGAGTAAGTGCAGATACGCAGTATTTT. Translated: CASNQEAGVSADTQYF.

This chain connects TRBV20-1 to TRBJ2-1; 8 nucleotides match TRBD1. Germline CDR1 and CDR2: DFQATT and SNEGSKA (reference sequence). This CDR3 has 12 amino acids. V dropped 8 bases and J dropped 6; count of bases not matched to a gene: 6. As DNA, the CDR3 is TGCAGTCCGGGACAGGTCCTCAATGAGCAGTTCTTC. It translates to CSPGQVLNEQFF.

To note about this clonotype: A read error is possible here, since a much larger clone lies one base away. No conserved phenylalanine or tryptophan ends this CDR3, so it is likely a read error. The DNA of the CDR3 is TGCAGTGCCCAGACTAGCGGGAGGGCCACCTACAATGAGCAGTTCCTC. Protein: CSAQTSGRATYNEQFL. The chain couples TRBV20-1 to TRBJ2-1; TRBD2 matches at 14 bases. The V gene's germline CDR1 is DFQATT and CDR2 SNEGSKA (reference sequence). With V trimmed by 6 bases and J by 2 bases, 6 bases remained unmatched. CDR3 length equals 16 residues.

This clonotype was detected a few times. This may be a read error: a much more frequent sequence differs by one nucleotide. The rearrangement links TRBV4-1 to TRBJ2-5; D could derive from TRBD1 or TRBD2 (5 bases each). This CDR3 comprises 13 residues. Germline V gene data show CDR1 as MGHRA and CDR2 as YSYEKL. This CDR3 is CTSSLGTGETQYF. The CDR3 coding sequence is TGCACCAGCAGCTTGGGGACCGGAGAGACCCAGTACTTC.

This clonotype was seen more than once but under ten times. Given a much more abundant clone one base away, this may be a read error. The chain carries TRBV28 and TRBJ1-6; a possible D gene is TRBD1 (6 bases). The CDR3 is 14 residues long. Germline V lookup: CDR1 MDHEN, CDR2 SYDVKM. CDR3 residues: CVSSFADRPGSLHF. The CDR3 nucleotides are TGTGTCAGCAGTTTCGCCGACAGGCCGGGATCCCTCCACTTT.

There are many counts of this clonotype. The gene calls are TRBV13 and TRBJ2-1; tentatively, D is TRBD1 or TRBD2 (5 bases each). The germline gives CDR1 PRHDT, CDR2 FYEKMQ (reference sequence). The CDR3 consists of 15 residues. V lost 3 bases and J 7 bases, leaving 16 bases between the germline ends. CDR3 region: CASSFPQGDRNEQFF. Written as DNA, the CDR3 is TGTGCCAGCAGCTTCCCCCAGGGAGATCGGAATGAGCAGTTCTTC.

The chain links TRBV6-1 to TRBJ1-4; D uncertain. The CDR3 is 13 amino acids. Trimming removed 6 bases at V and 9 bases at J, with 14 bases between. Germline CDR1 is MNHNS and CDR2 is SASEGT. The CDR3 loop reads CASRERVRQKLFF. Here the CDR3 DNA reads TGTGCCAGCAGGGAGCGGGTGAGGCAAAAACTGTTTTTT.

As for this clonotype: This likely comes from a read error, as the CDR3 has no conserved phenylalanine or tryptophan at its end. CDR3 amino acids: CASNPSGHIQPQHL. CDR3 sequence (DNA): TGTGCCAGCAATCCGTCGGGACACATACAGCCCCAGCATTTA. The chain recombines TRBV28 with TRBJ1-5; tentative D call: TRBD1 (6 bases). Trimming left V 7 bases short and J 7 bases short, with 17 bases between. The CDR3 covers 14 residues. Germline V gene data show CDR1 as MDHEN and CDR2 as SYDVKM.

The chain is built from TRBV2 and TRBJ1-2; D uncertain. CDR1 and CDR2 (germline): SNHLY, FYNNEI. This CDR3 contains 12 residues. Trimming cost V 1 base and J 10 bases, with 10 bases left between them. CDR3 protein: CASSEGRGDYTF. The DNA for the CDR3 is TGTGCCAGCAGTGAAGGGCGGGGTGACTACACCTTC.

The V call is TRBV5-4, the J call TRBJ1-6; TRBD1 is a possible D gene (5 bases). Trimming left V 10 bases short and J 10 bases short, with 24 bases between. This CDR3 is 15 amino acids long. Germline-derived CDR1 and CDR2 are SGHNT and YYREEE (reference sequence). In DNA, the CDR3 is TGTGCCGGCGGCTTGCAGGGATTGGGGGAATCACCCCTCCACTTT. Protein: CAGGLQGLGESPLHF.

This clonotype was seen only once. This may be a read error, as it is one base from a much larger clone. This sequence joins TRBV7-9 and TRBJ2-7; tentative D call: TRBD2 (5 bases). Looked up from germline, CDR1 is SEHNR and CDR2 is FQNEAQ (reference sequence). V dropped 5 bases and J dropped 7 bases, with 15 bases sitting between them. This CDR3 is 13 amino acids long. The CDR3 DNA reads as TGTGCCAGCAGCGGACGGGGTTCAGGAGAGCAGTACTTC. Protein: CASSGRGSGEQYF.

Note on this clonotype: The junction departs from germline at one end; a sequencing error may be responsible. CDR3 protein: CASTPLRGGEAQYF. For the CDR3, the DNA is TGTGCCAGCACCCCATTAAGGGGGGGAGAGGCCCAGTACTTC. The chain recombines TRBV6-6 with TRBJ2-5; D possibly corresponds to TRBD2 (7 bases). This CDR3 is 14 amino acids long. The V gene's germline CDR1 is MNHNY and CDR2 SVGAGI (reference sequence).

About this clonotype itself: One junction end does not reproduce the germline sequence, and a read error may be involved. The chain has TRBV19 and TRBJ2-2; tentatively, D is TRBD1 (5 bases). The germline V gene encodes CDR1 LNHDA and CDR2 SQIVND (reference sequence). The length of the CDR3 is 15 residues. The CDR3: CASSILRVNSGELFF. The DNA of the CDR3 is TGTGCCAGTAGTATTCTCAGGGTTAACAGCGGGGAGCTGTTTTTT. The full variable domain, in which reference TRBV19 and TRBJ2-2 provide the parts outside the CDR3, is DGGITQSPKYLFRKEGQNVTLSCEQNLNHDAMYWYRQDPGQGLRLIYYSQIVNDFQKGDIAEGYSVSREKKESFPLTVTSAQKNPTAFYLCASSILRVNSGELFFGEGSRLTVL.

A word on this clonotype: A junction boundary mismatches the germline segment, possibly from a read error. The CDR3 bases are TGTGCCGGCAGTTCCCAGGCCCCAGATACGCAGTATTTT. This encodes CAGSSQAPDTQYF. V usage is TRBV6-5 and J usage is TRBJ2-3, with D hard to call. The CDR3 covers 13 residues. Germline V gene lookup returns CDR1 MNHEY and CDR2 SVGAGI.

A few counts support this clonotype. This clone may be a read error of a much larger clone one base away. The chain recombines TRBV5-1 with TRBJ2-3, with D possibly TRBD1 on 5 matching bases. Trimming shortened V by 3 bases and J by 6 bases, and 14 bases separated the two germline ends. The germline gives CDR1 SGHRS, CDR2 YFSETQ. The CDR3 consists of 14 residues. DNA of the CDR3: TGCGCCAGCAGCTCCCAGGGATGGGCGGATACGCAGTATTTT. Its translation: CASSSQGWADTQYF.